These T cell receptor beta chains were read from a single sample in a study of T-cell memory formation after mild COVID-19. Via MiXCR, TCRdb re-called the 5' RACE reads, giving one row per CDR3 protein. The profile shows roughly 35,000 distinct CDR3 sequences, about 21% of them singletons. The specimen sequenced was PBMCs or a T cell subset sorted from them (not recorded which). The receptor source for this set is an adult who had mild COVID-19 (a few samples of this study predate the infection). Cell type and time point are not known. CDR3s include the opening cysteine and the closing phenylalanine or tryptophan. D genes are given only for firm matches. The size of a clone is reported for some rows only, either as once, few or many, or as a class for expanded clones.

j_call	clone_size	d_call	v_call	cdr3_aa	cdr3_nt
TRBJ2-2	-	-	TRBV28	CASTPRPRGELFF	TGTGCCAGCACACCCAGGCCGCGCGGGGAGCTGTTTTTT
TRBJ1-5	many	-	TRBV5-1	CASSLEAAGDYQPQHF	TGCGCCAGCAGCTTGGAGGCGGCAGGGGATTATCAGCCCCAGCATTTT
TRBJ1-5	many	-	TRBV15	CATSTERGNQPQHF	TGTGCCACCAGCACCGAGAGAGGGAATCAGCCCCAGCATTTT
TRBJ2-3	many	TRBD1	TRBV6-6	CASSRGQADTQYF	TGTGCCAGCAGCCGAGGACAGGCAGATACGCAGTATTTT
TRBJ2-1	many	TRBD2	TRBV14	CASSPYSGAYSYNEQFF	TGTGCCAGCAGCCCGTATAGCGGGGCCTACTCCTACAATGAGCAGTTCTTC
TRBJ1-5	-	-	TRBV5-1	CASSLGYPHSNQPQHF	TGCGCCAGCAGCCTGGGATATCCCCATAGCAATCAGCCCCAGCATTTT
TRBJ2-5	many	-	TRBV4-1	CASSQVSAYQETQYF	TGCGCCAGCAGCCAAGTATCTGCGTACCAAGAGACCCAGTACTTC
TRBJ2-5	-	TRBD2	TRBV5-4	CASSRDLRGAQETQYF	TGTGCCAGCAGCCGGGATCTGCGGGGGGCCCAAGAGACCCAGTACTTC
TRBJ2-2	many	-	TRBV30	CAHPGRNLNTGELFF	TGTGCCCATCCTGGGCGAAATCTGAACACCGGGGAGCTGTTTTTT
TRBJ1-1	-	-	TRBV7-9	CASSLVPVNTEAFF	TGTGCCAGCAGCTTAGTTCCTGTGAACACTGAAGCTTTCTTT
TRBJ2-3	many	TRBD2	TRBV2	CAITAGGRGDTQYF	TGTGCCATAACGGCGGGGGGCCGGGGAGATACGCAGTATTTT
TRBJ2-1	-	TRBD1	TRBV12-3/TRBV12-4	CASSLRGQTTYNEQFF	TGTGCCAGCAGTTTAAGGGGACAGACAACCTACAATGAGCAGTTCTTC
TRBJ2-5	many	TRBD2	TRBV13	CASAMAGVVETQYF	TGTGCCAGCGCGATGGCGGGGGTGGTCGAGACCCAGTACTTC
TRBJ1-2	once	TRBD1	TRBV7-9	CASTPGTGLSYGYTF	TGTGCCAGCACCCCTGGGACAGGGCTTTCCTATGGCTACACCTTC
TRBJ2-7	many	-	TRBV5-1	CASSLGPSHWQYF	TGCGCCAGCAGCCTCGGACCATCCCACTGGCAGTACTTC
TRBJ1-2	-	TRBD1	TRBV5-1	CASSLGTPTGLYNYGYTF	TGCGCCAGCAGCTTGGGGACTCCGACAGGGCTGTATAACTATGGCTACACCTTC
TRBJ2-3	-	TRBD2	TRBV9	CASSLESGLAGSTDTQYF	TGTGCCAGCAGCCTCGAGTCGGGACTAGCGGGCAGCACAGATACGCAGTATTTT
TRBJ2-6	many	-	TRBV29-1	CSVDQASGANVLTF	TGCAGCGTTGATCAGGCCTCTGGGGCCAACGTCCTGACTTTC
TRBJ2-4	few	TRBD1	TRBV19	CASSRGEDRGLLAKNIQYF	TGTGCCAGCAGTAGGGGCGAGGACAGGGGACTCTTAGCCAAAAACATTCAGTACTTC
TRBJ1-1	-	-	TRBV27	CASRSAGTQNTEAFF	TGTGCCAGCAGAAGTGCCGGGACACAGAACACTGAAGCTTTCTTT
TRBJ1-1	-	-	TRBV27	CASSLWPPQGGTEAFF	TGTGCCAGCAGTTTATGGCCCCCGCAGGGAGGTACTGAAGCTTTCTTT
TRBJ1-6	many	-	TRBV5-1	CASSLQGGSSPLHF	TGCGCCAGCAGCTTGCAGGGTGGAAGTTCACCCCTCCACTTT
TRBJ1-1	many	TRBD1	TRBV5-1	CASSVDRMNTEAFF	TGCGCCAGCAGCGTGGACAGGATGAACACTGAAGCTTTCTTT
TRBJ2-5	many	-	TRBV24-1	CATSTESPGEETQYF	TGTGCCACCAGCACAGAGTCTCCAGGGGAGGAGACCCAGTACTTC
TRBJ2-7	medium-sized	-	TRBV7-9	CASSLAQQGDEQYF	TGTGCCAGCAGCTTAGCTCAGCAAGGGGACGAGCAGTACTTC
TRBJ2-1	many	TRBD2	TRBV10-2	CASSEGSGGALYNEQFF	TGCGCCAGCAGTGAGGGGTCCGGGGGGGCGCTCTACAATGAGCAGTTCTTC
TRBJ1-1	many	-	TRBV7-8	CASSIGRAALNTEAFF	TGTGCCAGCAGCATTGGGCGAGCCGCCTTGAACACTGAAGCTTTCTTT
TRBJ2-2	many	TRBD2	TRBV13	CASSQTSYSGRYTGELFF	TGTGCCAGCAGCCAAACGTCTTATAGCGGGCGATACACCGGGGAGCTGTTTTTT
TRBJ2-7	many	TRBD1	TRBV11-2	CASSLGPGQAYEQYF	TGTGCCAGCAGCTTAGGCCCGGGACAGGCCTACGAGCAGTACTTC
TRBJ1-2	-	-	TRBV12-3/TRBV12-4	CASSLGVDYGYTF	TGTGCCAGCAGTTTGGGGGTTGACTATGGCTACACCTTC
TRBJ1-1	-	TRBD1	TRBV15	CATSSKGQGARAFF	TGTGCCACCAGCAGTAAGGGACAGGGGGCGAGAGCTTTCTTT
TRBJ2-1	-	TRBD2	TRBV29-1	CSVGFPGRVGGGEQFF	TGCAGCGTTGGGTTCCCGGGGAGGGTAGGTGGCGGTGAGCAGTTCTTC
TRBJ1-2	few	TRBD1	TRBV12-3/TRBV12-4	CASRGQGFNYGYTF	TGTGCCAGCAGGGGACAGGGCTTTAACTATGGCTACACCTTC
TRBJ2-3	many	TRBD1	TRBV6-1	CASSWGQEPPTQYF	TGTGCCAGCAGTTGGGGACAGGAGCCCCCTACGCAGTATTTT
TRBJ2-1	-	TRBD2	TRBV7-6	CASIPGARGGSYNEQFF	TGTGCCAGCATCCCCGGGGCCCGGGGGGGCTCCTACAATGAGCAGTTCTTC
TRBJ2-3	many	TRBD1	TRBV5-4	CASSFDRGTDTQYF	TGTGCCAGCAGCTTTGACAGGGGCACAGATACGCAGTATTTT
TRBJ2-1	many	-	TRBV20-1	CSASLRVWGANYNEQFF	TGCAGTGCTAGCTTAAGGGTATGGGGGGCCAACTACAATGAGCAGTTCTTC